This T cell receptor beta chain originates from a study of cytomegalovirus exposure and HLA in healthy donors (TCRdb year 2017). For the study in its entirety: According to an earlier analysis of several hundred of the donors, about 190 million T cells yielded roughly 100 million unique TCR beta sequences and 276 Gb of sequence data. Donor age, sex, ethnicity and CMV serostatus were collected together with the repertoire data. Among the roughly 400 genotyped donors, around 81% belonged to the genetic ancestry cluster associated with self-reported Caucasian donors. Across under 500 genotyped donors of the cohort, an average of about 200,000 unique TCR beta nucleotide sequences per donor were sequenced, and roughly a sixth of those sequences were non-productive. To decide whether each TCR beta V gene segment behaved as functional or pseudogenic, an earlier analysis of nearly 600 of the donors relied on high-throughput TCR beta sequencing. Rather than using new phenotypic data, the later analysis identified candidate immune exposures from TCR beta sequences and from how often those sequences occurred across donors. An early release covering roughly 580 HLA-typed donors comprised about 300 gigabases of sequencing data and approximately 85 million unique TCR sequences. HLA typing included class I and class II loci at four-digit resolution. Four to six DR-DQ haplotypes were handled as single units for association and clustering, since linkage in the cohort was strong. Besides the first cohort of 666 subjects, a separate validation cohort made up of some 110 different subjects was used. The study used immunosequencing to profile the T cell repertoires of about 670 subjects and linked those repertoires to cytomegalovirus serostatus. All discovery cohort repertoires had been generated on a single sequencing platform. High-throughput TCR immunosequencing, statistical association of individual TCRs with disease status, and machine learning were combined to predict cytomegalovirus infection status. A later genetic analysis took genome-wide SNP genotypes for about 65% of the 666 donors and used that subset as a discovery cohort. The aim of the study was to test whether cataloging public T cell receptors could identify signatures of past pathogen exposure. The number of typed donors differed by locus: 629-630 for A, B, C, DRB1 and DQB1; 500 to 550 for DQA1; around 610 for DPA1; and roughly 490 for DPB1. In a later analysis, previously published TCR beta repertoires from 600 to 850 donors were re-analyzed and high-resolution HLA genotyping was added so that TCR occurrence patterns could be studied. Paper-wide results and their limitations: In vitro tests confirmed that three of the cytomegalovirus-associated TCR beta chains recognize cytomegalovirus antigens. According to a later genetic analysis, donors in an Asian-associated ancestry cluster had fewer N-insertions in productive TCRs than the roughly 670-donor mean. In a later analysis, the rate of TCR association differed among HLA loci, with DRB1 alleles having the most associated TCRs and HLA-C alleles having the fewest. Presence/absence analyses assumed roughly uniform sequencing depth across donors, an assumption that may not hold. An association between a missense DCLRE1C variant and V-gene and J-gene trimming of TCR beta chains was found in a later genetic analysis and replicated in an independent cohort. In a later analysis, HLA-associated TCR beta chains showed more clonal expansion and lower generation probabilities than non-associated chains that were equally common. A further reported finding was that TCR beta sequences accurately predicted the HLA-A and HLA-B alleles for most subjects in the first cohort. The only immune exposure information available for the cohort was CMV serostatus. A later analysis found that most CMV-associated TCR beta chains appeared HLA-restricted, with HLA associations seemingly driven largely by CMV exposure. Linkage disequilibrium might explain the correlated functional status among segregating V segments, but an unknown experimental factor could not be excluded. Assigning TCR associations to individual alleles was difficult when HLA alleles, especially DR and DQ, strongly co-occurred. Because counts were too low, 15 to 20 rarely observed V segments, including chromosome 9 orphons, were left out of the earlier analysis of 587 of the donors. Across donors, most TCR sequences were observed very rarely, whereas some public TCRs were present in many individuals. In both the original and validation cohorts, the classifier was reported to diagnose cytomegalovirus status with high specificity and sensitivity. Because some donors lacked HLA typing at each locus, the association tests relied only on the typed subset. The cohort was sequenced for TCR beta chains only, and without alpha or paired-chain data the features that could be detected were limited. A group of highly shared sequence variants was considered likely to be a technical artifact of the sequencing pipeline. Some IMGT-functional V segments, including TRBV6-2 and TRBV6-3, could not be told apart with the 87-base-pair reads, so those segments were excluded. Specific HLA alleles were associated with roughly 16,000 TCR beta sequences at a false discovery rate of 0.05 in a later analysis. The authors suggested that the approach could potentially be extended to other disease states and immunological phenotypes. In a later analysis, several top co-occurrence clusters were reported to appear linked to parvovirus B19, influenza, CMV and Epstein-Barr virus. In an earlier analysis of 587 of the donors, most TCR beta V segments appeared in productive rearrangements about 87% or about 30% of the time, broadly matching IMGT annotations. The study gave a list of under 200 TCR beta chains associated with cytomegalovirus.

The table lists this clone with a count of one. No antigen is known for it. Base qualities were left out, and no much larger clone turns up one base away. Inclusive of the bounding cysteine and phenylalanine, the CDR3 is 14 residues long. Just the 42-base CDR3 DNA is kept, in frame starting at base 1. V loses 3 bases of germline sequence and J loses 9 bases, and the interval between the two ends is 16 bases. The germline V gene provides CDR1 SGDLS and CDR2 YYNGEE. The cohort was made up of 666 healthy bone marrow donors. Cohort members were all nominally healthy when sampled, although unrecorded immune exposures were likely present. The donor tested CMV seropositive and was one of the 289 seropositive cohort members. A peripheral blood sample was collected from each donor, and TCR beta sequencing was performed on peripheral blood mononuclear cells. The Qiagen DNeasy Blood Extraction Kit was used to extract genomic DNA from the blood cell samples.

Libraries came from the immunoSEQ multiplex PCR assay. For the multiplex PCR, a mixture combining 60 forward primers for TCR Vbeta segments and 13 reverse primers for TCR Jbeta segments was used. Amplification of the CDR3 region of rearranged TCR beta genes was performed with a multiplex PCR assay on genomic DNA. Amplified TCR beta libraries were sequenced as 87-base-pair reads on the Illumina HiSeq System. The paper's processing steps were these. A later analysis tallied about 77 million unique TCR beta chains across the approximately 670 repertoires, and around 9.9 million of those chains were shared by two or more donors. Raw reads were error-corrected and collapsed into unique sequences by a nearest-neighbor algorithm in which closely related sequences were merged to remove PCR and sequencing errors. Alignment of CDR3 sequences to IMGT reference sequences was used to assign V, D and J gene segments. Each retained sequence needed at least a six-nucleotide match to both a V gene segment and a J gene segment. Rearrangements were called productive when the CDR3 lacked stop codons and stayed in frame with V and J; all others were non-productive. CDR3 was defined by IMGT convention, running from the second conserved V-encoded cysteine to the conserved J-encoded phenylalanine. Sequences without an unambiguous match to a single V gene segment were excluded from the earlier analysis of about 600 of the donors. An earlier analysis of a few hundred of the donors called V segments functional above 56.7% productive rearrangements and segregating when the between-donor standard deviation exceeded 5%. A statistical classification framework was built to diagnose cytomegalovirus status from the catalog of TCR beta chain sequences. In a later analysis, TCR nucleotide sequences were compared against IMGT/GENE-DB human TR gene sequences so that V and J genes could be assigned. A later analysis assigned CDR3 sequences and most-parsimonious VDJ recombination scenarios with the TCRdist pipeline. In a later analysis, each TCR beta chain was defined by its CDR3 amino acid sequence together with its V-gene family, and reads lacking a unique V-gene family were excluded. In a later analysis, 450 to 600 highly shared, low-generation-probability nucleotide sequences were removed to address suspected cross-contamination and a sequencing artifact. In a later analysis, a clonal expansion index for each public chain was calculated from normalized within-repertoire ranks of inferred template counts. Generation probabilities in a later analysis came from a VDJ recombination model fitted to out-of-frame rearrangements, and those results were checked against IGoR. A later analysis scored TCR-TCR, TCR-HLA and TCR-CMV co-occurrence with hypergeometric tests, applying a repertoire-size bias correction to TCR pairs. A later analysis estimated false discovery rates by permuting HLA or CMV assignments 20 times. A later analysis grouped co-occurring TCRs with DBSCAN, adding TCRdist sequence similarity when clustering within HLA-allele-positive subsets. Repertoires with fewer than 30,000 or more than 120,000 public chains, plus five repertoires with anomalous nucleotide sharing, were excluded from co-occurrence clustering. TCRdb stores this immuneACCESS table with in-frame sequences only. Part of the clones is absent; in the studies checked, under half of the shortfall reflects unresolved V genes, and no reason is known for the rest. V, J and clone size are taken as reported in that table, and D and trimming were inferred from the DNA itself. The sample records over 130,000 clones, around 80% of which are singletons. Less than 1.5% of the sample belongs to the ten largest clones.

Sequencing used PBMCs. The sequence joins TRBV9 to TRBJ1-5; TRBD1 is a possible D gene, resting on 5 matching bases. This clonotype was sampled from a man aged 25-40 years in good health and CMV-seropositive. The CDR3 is CASSAGGAVAPQHF. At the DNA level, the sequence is TGTGCCAGCAGCGCGGGCGGGGCAGTCGCGCCCCAGCATTTT.